The clone carrying this TCR beta chain was seen more than once but under ten times. The antigen remains undetermined. V lost 2 bases, J lost 1 base, and 13 bases lay in between. The CDR3 is made up of 16 amino acids. Germline assignment: CDR1 MNHEY and CDR2 SVGAGI. TCRdb independently ran MiXCR on the RT-PCR reads; one entry per CDR3 protein. Among 500,000 to 550,000 distinct CDR3 sequences listed, more than 7% were seen once. The data were obtained in a study of response to subunit inactivated influenza vaccine. Study-level results: Authors suggested few new T cells are recruited by each seasonal influenza vaccination.

The chain recombines TRBV6-5 with TRBJ2-3, with unresolved D. The clonotype comes from a man aged 50 to 69 who received an inactivated influenza vaccine. The sample in question was PBMCs from blood, obtained less than 30 months after vaccination. The CDR3 bases are TGTGCCAGCAGTTACGGTGGGGTCTGGGGCACAGATACGCAGTATTTT. This codes for CASSYGGVWGTDTQYF.